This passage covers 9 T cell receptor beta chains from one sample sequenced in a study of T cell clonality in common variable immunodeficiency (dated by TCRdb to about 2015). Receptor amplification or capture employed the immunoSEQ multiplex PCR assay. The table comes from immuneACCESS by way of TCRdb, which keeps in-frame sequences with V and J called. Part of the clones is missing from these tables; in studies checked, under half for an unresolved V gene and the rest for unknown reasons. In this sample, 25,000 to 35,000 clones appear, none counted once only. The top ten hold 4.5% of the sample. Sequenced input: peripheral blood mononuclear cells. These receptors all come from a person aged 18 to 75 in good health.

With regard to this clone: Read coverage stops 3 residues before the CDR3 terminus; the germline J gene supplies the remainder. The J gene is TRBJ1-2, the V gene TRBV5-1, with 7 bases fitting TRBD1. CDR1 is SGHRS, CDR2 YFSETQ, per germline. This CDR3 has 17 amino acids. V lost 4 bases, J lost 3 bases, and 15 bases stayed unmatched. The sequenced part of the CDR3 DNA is TGCGCCAGCAGCCCATCCCCCATGACAGGGACTGACTATGGC. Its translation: CASSPSPMTGTDYG. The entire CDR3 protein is CASSPSPMTGTDYGYTF.

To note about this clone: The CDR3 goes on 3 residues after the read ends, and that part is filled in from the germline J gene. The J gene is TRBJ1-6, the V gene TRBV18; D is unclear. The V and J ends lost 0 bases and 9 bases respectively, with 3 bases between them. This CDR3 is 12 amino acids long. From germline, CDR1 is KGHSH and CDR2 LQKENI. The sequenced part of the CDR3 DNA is TGTGCCAGCTCACCACCAGGTTCACCC. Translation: CASSPPGSP. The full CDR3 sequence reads CASSPPGSPLHF.

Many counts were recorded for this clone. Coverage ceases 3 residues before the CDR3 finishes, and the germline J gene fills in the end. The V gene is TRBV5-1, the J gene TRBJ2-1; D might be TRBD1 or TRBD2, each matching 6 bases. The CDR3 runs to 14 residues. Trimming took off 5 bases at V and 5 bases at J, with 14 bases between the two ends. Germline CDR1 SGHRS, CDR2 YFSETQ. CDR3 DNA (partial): TGCGCCAGCAGGGAGGGACACTCAAACAATGAG. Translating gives CASREGHSNNE. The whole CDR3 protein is CASREGHSNNEQFF.

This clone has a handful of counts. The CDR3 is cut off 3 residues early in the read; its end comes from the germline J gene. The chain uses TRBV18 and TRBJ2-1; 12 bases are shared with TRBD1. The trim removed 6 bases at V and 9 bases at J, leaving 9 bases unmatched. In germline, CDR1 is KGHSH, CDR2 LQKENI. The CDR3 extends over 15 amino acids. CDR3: CASSRVGTGGTEQFF. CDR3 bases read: TGTGCCAGCTCTCGCGTCGGGACAGGGGGCACTGAG.

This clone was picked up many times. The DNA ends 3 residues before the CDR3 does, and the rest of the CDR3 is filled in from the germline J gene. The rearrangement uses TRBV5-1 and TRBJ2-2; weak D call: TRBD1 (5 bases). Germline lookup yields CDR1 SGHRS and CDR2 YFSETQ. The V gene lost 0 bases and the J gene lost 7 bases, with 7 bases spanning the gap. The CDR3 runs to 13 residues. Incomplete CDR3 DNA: TGCGCCAGCAGCTTGGAGGGGATCGGGGAG. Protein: CASSLEGIGE. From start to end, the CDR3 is CASSLEGIGELFF.

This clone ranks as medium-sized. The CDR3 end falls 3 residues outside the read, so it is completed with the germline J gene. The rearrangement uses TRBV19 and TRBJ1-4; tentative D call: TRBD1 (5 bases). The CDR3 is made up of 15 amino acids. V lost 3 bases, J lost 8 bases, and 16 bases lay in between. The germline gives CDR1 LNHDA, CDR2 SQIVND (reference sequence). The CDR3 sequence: CASSIGASKGEKLFF. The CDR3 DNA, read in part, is TGTGCCAGTAGTATTGGGGCCTCGAAGGGGGAAAAA.

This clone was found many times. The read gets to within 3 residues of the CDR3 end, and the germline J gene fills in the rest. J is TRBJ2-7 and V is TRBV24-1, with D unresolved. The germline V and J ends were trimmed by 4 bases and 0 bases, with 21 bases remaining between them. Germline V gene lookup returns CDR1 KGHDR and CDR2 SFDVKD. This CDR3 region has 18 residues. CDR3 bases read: TGTGCCACCAGTGAATGGGCCCGAGCCCATTTAAGCTCCTACGAG. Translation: CATSEWARAHLSSYE. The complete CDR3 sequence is CATSEWARAHLSSYEQYF.

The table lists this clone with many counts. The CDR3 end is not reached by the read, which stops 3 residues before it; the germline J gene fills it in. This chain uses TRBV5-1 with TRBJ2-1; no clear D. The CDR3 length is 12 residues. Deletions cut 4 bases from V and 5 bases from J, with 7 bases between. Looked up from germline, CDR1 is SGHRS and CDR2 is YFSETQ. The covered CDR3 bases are TGCGCCAGCAGCGAGCCAAACAATGAG. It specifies CASSEPNNE. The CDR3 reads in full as CASSEPNNEQFF. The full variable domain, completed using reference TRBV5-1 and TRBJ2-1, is KAGVTQTPRYLIKTRGQQVTLSCSPISGHRSVSWYQQTPGQGLQFLFEYFSETQRNKGNFPGRFSGRQFSNSRSEMNVSTLELGDSALYLCASSEPNNEQFFGPGTRLTVL.

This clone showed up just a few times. The CDR3 spells CASSASQGASGYTF. Partial CDR3 DNA: TGTGCCAGCAGTGCCTCACAGGGGGCGAGTGGC. The chain employs TRBV6-4 and TRBJ1-2; 9 bases agree with TRBD1. The read comes to an end 3 residues before the CDR3 does, leaving the germline J gene to fill in the end. CDR3 length equals 14 residues. In germline, CDR1 is MRHNA, CDR2 SNTAGT. J gave up 7 bases and V 4 bases, and 7 bases lay outside the gene matches.